Each of the 23 T cell receptor beta chains below was sequenced from the same sample in a study of regulatory T cells in long-lasting Graves disease. This sample's time point: persistent/refractory GD, antithyroid drugs over 5 years with positive TRAb. With RNA extracted from PBMCs as input, the TCR library was made. For TCR beta, libraries came from iRepertoire HTBI primers and Arm-PCR of CDR3 regions. TCRdb re-derived calls from the multiplex PCR reads in MiXCR, one entry per CDR3 protein. The data show about half a million distinct CDR3 sequences, 20% to 25% seen once. Sample: peripheral blood mononuclear cells (PBMCs), taken when the disease was refractory, from a patient treated with antithyroid drugs. Receptors originate from a female donor with Graves disease.

Details on this clonotype: A read error may explain this, as a much larger clone is one base away. The rearrangement uses TRBV12-3 or TRBV12-4 and TRBJ1-2; TRBD1 is a possible D gene (5 bases). This CDR3 comprises 13 residues. CDR3: CASRPSGDYDYTF. The CDR3 DNA reads TGTGCCAGCAGGCCGTCGGGGGACTATGACTACACCTTC.

The chain joins TRBV12-3 or TRBV12-4 to TRBJ1-5, with TRBD1 identical over 8 bases. There are 13 residues in the CDR3. J was trimmed by 9 bases and V by 6 bases; bases with no gene match: 7. The CDR3 DNA is TGTGCCAGCAGATACGGGACAGGCGGGCCCCAGCATTTT. As protein: CASRYGTGGPQHF.

The chain couples TRBV4-1 to TRBJ1-1; 7 bases fit TRBD1. Germline V lookup: CDR1 MGHRA, CDR2 YSYEKL. The CDR3 spans 15 residues. The V and J ends lost 4 bases and 0 bases, in that order; junction bases with no gene match: 5. The CDR3 sequence is CASSPVGQLNTEAFF. For the CDR3, the DNA is TGCGCCAGCAGCCCCGTGGGACAGTTGAACACTGAAGCTTTCTTT.

V and J are TRBV12-3 or TRBV12-4 and TRBJ1-3; a weak D match, TRBD1 (5 bases). Trimming took off 6 bases at V and 4 bases at J, with 7 bases between the two ends. CDR3 length: 12 amino acids. The CDR3 loop is CASREGGNTIYF. In DNA, the CDR3 is TGTGCCAGCAGAGAGGGGGGAAACACCATATATTTT.

This clonotype was seen just once. The chain is built from TRBV7-2 and TRBJ2-3; D is perhaps TRBD1 (6 bases). V lost 5 bases and J 0 bases, leaving 12 bases between the germline ends. The CDR3 sequence is 15 residues long. Germline values: CDR1 SGHTA, CDR2 FQGNSA. In DNA form, the CDR3 reads TGTGCCAGCAGCGTCGACAGGATTAGCACAGATACGCAGTATTTT. Encoded protein: CASSVDRISTDTQYF. Looking up the rest from reference TRBV7-2 and TRBJ2-3 gives the full variable domain: GAGVSQSPSNKVTEKGKDVELRCDPISGHTALYWYRQSLGQGLEFLIYFQGNSAPDKSGLPSDRFSAERTGGSVSTLTIQRTQQEDSAVYLCASSVDRISTDTQYFGPGTRLTVL.

On this clonotype: A read error is likely here: a far larger clone is one base away. The CDR3 spells CASSQYDDQETQYF. For the CDR3, the DNA is TGTGCCAGCAGCCAATACGACGACCAAGAGACCCAGTACTTC. This rearrangement joins TRBV6-2 or TRBV6-3 to TRBJ2-5, with no clear D. Trimming took 6 bases from V and 0 from J, leaving 11 bases between them. This CDR3 has 14 amino acids. The germline CDR1 and CDR2 sequences are MNHEY and SVGEGT.

The genes are TRBV19 and TRBJ2-2; the D is unclear. From germline, CDR1 is LNHDA and CDR2 SQIVND (reference sequence). Between the trimmed V and J ends, which lost 10 bases and 2 bases, there was a span of 20 bases. The CDR3 has 16 amino acids. The CDR3 region is CATPGDGYSNTGELFF. DNA of the CDR3: TGTGCCACCCCTGGAGACGGCTACTCTAACACCGGGGAGCTGTTTTTT.

This clonotype was seen repeatedly, ten times or more. This rearrangement joins TRBV12-3 or TRBV12-4 to TRBJ2-5, with 8 bases matching TRBD2. The CDR3 runs to 16 residues. The junction had 10 bases not matched to a gene; V was cut back by 3 bases and J by 4 bases. The CDR3 is CASSFGGGTTRETQYF. Here the CDR3 DNA reads TGTGCCAGCAGTTTCGGGGGGGGGACTACACGAGAGACCCAGTACTTC.

This clonotype was seen ten or more times. The genes are TRBV6-5 and TRBJ2-1; D remains ambiguous. V was cut by 2 bases and J by 6 bases, with 8 bases left in between. CDR1 is MNHEY and CDR2 is SVGAGI in the germline V gene. This CDR3 region has 13 residues. In nucleotides, the CDR3 is TGTGCCAGCAGTTACAGGGAAGTCAATGAGCAGTTCTTC. Translated: CASSYREVNEQFF.

This clonotype was seen ten or more times. The chain carries TRBV20-1 and TRBJ1-2; perhaps TRBD1 as D (6 bases). Germline CDR1 reads DFQATT; CDR2 reads SNEGSKA (reference sequence). The V end lost 6 bases, the J end lost 8 bases, and 19 bases lay between the germline ends. This CDR3 spans 13 amino acids. CDR3 nucleotides: TGCAGTGCCTACAGGGTTAGGTTTGGCGGCTACACCTTC. As protein: CSAYRVRFGGYTF.

This clonotype was seen many times. CDR3 region: CASRETGESNQPQHF. The CDR3 nucleotides are TGTGCCAGCAGGGAGACGGGGGAGAGCAATCAGCCCCAGCATTTT. The V call is TRBV12-3 or TRBV12-4, the J call TRBJ1-5; weak D call: TRBD1 (5 bases). Trimming shortened V by 6 bases and J by 1 base, and 13 bases separated the two germline ends. CDR3 length: 15 amino acids.

This clonotype was recorded at least ten times. The J gene is TRBJ2-7, the V gene TRBV12-3 or TRBV12-4; no definite D call. Trimming took off 6 bases at V and 3 bases at J, with 12 bases between the two ends. The CDR3 sequence is 13 residues long. The DNA for the CDR3 is TGTGCCAGCAGCAGGACCTACCTCTACGAGCAGTACTTC. Its protein is CASSRTYLYEQYF.

Comment on this clonotype: A read error is possible here, since a much larger clone lies one base away. This sequence joins TRBV5-1 and TRBJ2-2, with D possibly TRBD2 on 5 matching bases. The CDR3 sequence is 13 residues long. Germline lookup yields CDR1 SGHRS and CDR2 YFSETQ. The CDR3 DNA is TGCGCCAGCAGCTCCGGACTCACCCGGGAGCTGTTTTTT. Its protein is CASSSGLTRELFF.

The gene calls are TRBV2 and TRBJ2-2, with 10 bases identical to TRBD1. The CDR3 spans 18 residues. V shed 7 bases, J shed 4 bases, and the junction held 15 bases outside the gene matches. Germline loops: CDR1 SNHLY, CDR2 FYNNEI. The CDR3 sequence is CASTRPSGTGVGTGELFF. CDR3 coding DNA: TGTGCCAGCACACGGCCCTCCGGGACAGGGGTGGGCACCGGGGAGCTGTTTTTT.

This clonotype was found a few times. The V call is TRBV30, the J call TRBJ1-6; no clear D. Germline assignment: CDR1 GTSNPN and CDR2 SVGIG (reference sequence). The CDR3 totals 16 residues. V was cut by 0 bases and J by 8 bases, with 17 bases left in between. CDR3 DNA sequence: TGTGCCTGGAGTGTAACACGGGGTTTTTTGGATTCACCCCTCCACTTT. Protein: CAWSVTRGFLDSPLHF.

This rearrangement joins TRBV6-1 to TRBJ2-7; D may be TRBD1 (6 bases). Deletions cut 8 bases from V and 4 bases from J, with 15 bases between. The CDR3 runs to 13 residues. Germline CDR1 reads MNHNS; CDR2 reads SASEGT. Here the CDR3 DNA reads TGTGCCAGCCGGACGCAGGGGAGATACGAGCAGTACTTC. Translation: CASRTQGRYEQYF.

The chain joins TRBV5-4 to TRBJ1-4, with TRBD1 identical over 8 bases. The trim removed 2 bases at V and 6 bases at J, leaving 6 bases unmatched. CDR1 and CDR2 from the germline V gene are SGHNT and YYREEE (reference sequence). The CDR3 runs to 15 residues. The DNA of the CDR3 is TGTGCCAGCAGCTTCAACAGGGGGATCGATGAAAAACTGTTTTTT. It specifies CASSFNRGIDEKLFF.

This clonotype was seen a few times. This chain's CDR3 is CASTRDRNGNTIYF. CDR3 in DNA: TGTGCCAGCACCCGGGACAGGAACGGAAACACCATATATTTT. This chain joins TRBV12-3 or TRBV12-4 and TRBJ1-3; 8 nucleotides match TRBD1. The CDR3 runs 14 residues. J lost 4 bases, V lost 7 bases, and 6 bases had no gene match.

This clonotype was seen at least ten times. The chain joins TRBV29-1 to TRBJ2-5; D perhaps matches TRBD2 (7 bases). CDR3 length equals 12 residues. V lost 8 bases, J lost 5 bases, and 15 bases lay in between. Germline lookup yields CDR1 SQVTM and CDR2 ANQGSEA. This CDR3 reads CSLRGGGETQYF. CDR3 nucleotide sequence: TGCAGCTTAAGAGGGGGGGGCGAGACCCAGTACTTC.

The V call is TRBV30, the J call TRBJ2-7, with 8 bases identical to TRBD1. This CDR3 comprises 14 residues. V dropped 1 base and J dropped 5; count of bases not matched to a gene: 7. CDR1 GTSNPN and CDR2 SVGIG come from the germline V gene (reference sequence). The CDR3 here is CAWSAGPGGNEQYF. CDR3 coding DNA: TGTGCCTGGAGTGCTGGGCCAGGGGGCAACGAGCAGTACTTC.

Of note for this clonotype: A much larger clone sits a single nucleotide away, making a read error possible. CDR3 in DNA: TGTGCCAGCAGTTTAACGGGGACGGGCGAGCGGTACTTC. As protein: CASSLTGTGERYF. The chain is built from TRBV28 and TRBJ2-7; tentatively, D is TRBD1 or TRBD2 (5 bases each). The CDR3 extends over 13 amino acids. CDR1 MDHEN and CDR2 SYDVKM come from the germline V gene.

The chain has TRBV20-1 and TRBJ2-7, with TRBD1 matching 11 bases. The CDR3 is 16 amino acids. After removal of 0 bases from V and 4 bases from J, the junction contained 8 bases not matched to a gene. The V gene's germline CDR1 is DFQATT and CDR2 SNEGSKA (reference sequence). The CDR3 DNA follows: TGCAGTGCTAGAGATTCGGACAGGGGGCGCGGGTACGAGCAGTACTTC. It specifies CSARDSDRGRGYEQYF.

This clonotype was seen ten or more times. The rearrangement links TRBV12-3 or TRBV12-4 to TRBJ1-3; D unresolved. This CDR3 has 15 residues. Trimming left V 6 bases short and J 2 bases short, with 14 bases between. DNA for the CDR3: TGTGCCAGCAGGGGCGGGCTTCATACTGGAAACACCATATATTTT. It encodes CASRGGLHTGNTIYF.